This T cell receptor beta chain was recovered during a study of identical twins. TCRdb ran MiXCR on the 5' RACE reads and lists one entry per CDR3 protein. The profile shows about 470,000 distinct CDR3 sequences, approximately 24% of them singletons. The same data also went into a second study, on T cells expressing NK-cell markers.

This TCR came from a woman aged 18-35 years in good health. What was sequenced was CD4+ T cells sorted from blood.

The CDR3 loop reads CASSYASGSGSYEQYF. The CDR3 DNA sequence: TGTGCCAGCAGTTACGCCAGTGGTAGCGGGAGTTACGAGCAGTACTTC. This sequence joins TRBV6-5 and TRBJ2-7, with 9 nucleotides matching TRBD2. CDR1 MNHEY and CDR2 SVGAGI come from the germline V gene. CDR3 length: 16 amino acids. Losses at the gene ends were 2 bases for V and 4 bases for J; bases not matched to a gene: 9.